This TCR beta chain was retrieved from a study of blood T cells in healthy people across ages. Study-wide results and limits: Per million T cells, the diversity of TCR beta decreased roughly linearly as age advanced.

Germline V gene sequence: CDR1 SEHNR, CDR2 FQNEAQ (reference sequence). CDR3 length: 14 amino acids. Sample-barcoded 5' priming and a J-beta primer mix drove a second PCR of about 6 to 12 cycles. TCRdb itself ran the 5' RACE reads through MiXCR, one entry per CDR3 protein. The sample records some 1,500,000 distinct CDR3 sequences, approximately 42% being singletons. Extractions gave at least 5 micrograms of total RNA per sample. This clonotype came up many times. Its antigen remains unidentified. At one boundary the junction diverges from the germline segment, which might be a read error. The receptor was derived from a woman between 18 and 30 years old in good health. This chain links TRBV7-9 with TRBJ2-3, with D hard to call. Sequencing was done on a sample of blood. The CDR3 spells CATSTVPSTDTQYF. The CDR3 DNA follows: TGTGCCACCAGCACAGTTCCTAGCACAGATACGCAGTATTTT. Using reference TRBV7-9 and TRBJ2-3 for the parts outside the CDR3, the full variable domain is DTGVSQNPRHKITKRGQNVTFRCDPISEHNRLYWYRQTLGQGPEFLTYFQNEAQLEKSRLLSDRFSAERPKGSFSTLEIQRTEQGDSAMYLCATSTVPSTDTQYFGPGTRLTVL.